Listed below are T cell receptor beta chains from one sample, sequenced in a study of radiation and T cells in renal cell carcinoma. Here immunoSEQ multiplex PCR was the method, and the copy in TCRdb shows in-frame clones only, minus some. The sample includes about 20,000 clones, 55% to 80% seen only once; the top ten take approximately 12%. The sample in question was tumor tissue, obtained from a patient whose treatment included radiotherapy and nephrectomy. The receptors come from a woman aged 70-85 years with renal cell carcinoma. Both conserved end residues are trimmed from each CDR3. The order of the fields is J gene, clone size, V gene, CDR3 protein. Some rows have no size entry. The others give once, few or many, or a class for an expanded clone.

j_call: TRBJ2-7; clone_size: NA; v_call: TRBV18; cdr3_aa: ASSPDLGEQY
j_call: TRBJ1-1; clone_size: NA; v_call: TRBV5-1; cdr3_aa: ASSLDPLNTEAF
j_call: TRBJ2-5; clone_size: NA; v_call: TRBV29-1; cdr3_aa: SVEDRGRAKETQY
j_call: TRBJ2-7; clone_size: NA; v_call: TRBV2; cdr3_aa: ASKTGQATYEQY
j_call: TRBJ2-7; clone_size: NA; v_call: TRBV2; cdr3_aa: ASRPGTAYEQY
j_call: TRBJ2-2; clone_size: large; v_call: TRBV9; cdr3_aa: ASSSPRTVNTGELF
j_call: TRBJ2-7; clone_size: NA; v_call: TRBV4-2; cdr3_aa: ASSQVYRDSSYEQY
j_call: TRBJ1-3; clone_size: NA; v_call: TRBV5-4; cdr3_aa: ASSLGGSRSGNTIY
j_call: TRBJ1-2; clone_size: NA; v_call: TRBV30; cdr3_aa: AWSKVERYGYT
j_call: TRBJ1-1; clone_size: NA; v_call: TRBV7-2; cdr3_aa: ASSFLQNLNTEAF
j_call: TRBJ1-5; clone_size: NA; v_call: TRBV7-2; cdr3_aa: ASSSGTHQPQH
j_call: TRBJ1-3; clone_size: NA; v_call: TRBV6-1; cdr3_aa: ASSEVGRVNSGNTIY
j_call: TRBJ1-4; clone_size: NA; v_call: TRBV6-6; cdr3_aa: ASRRQGVDNEKLF
j_call: TRBJ1-2; clone_size: NA; v_call: TRBV6-1; cdr3_aa: ASSERVLYGYT
j_call: TRBJ1-1; clone_size: NA; v_call: TRBV30; cdr3_aa: ARAVGQSNTEAF
j_call: TRBJ1-2; clone_size: few; v_call: TRBV11-1; cdr3_aa: ASSSPLDRGGYGYT
j_call: TRBJ1-6; clone_size: NA; v_call: TRBV5-4; cdr3_aa: ASSLRTDGSPLH
j_call: TRBJ2-6; clone_size: NA; v_call: TRBV7-6; cdr3_aa: ASSLYGTGFSGANVLT
j_call: TRBJ1-1; clone_size: NA; v_call: TRBV6-4; cdr3_aa: ASSENAGSNTEAF
j_call: TRBJ2-3; clone_size: few; v_call: TRBV28; cdr3_aa: ASRTGTDTQY
j_call: TRBJ2-3; clone_size: NA; v_call: TRBV7-9; cdr3_aa: ASSSGGQGRLQDTQY
j_call: TRBJ2-7; clone_size: NA; v_call: TRBV11-2; cdr3_aa: ASSLGSRGSSYEQY
j_call: TRBJ2-6; clone_size: medium-sized; v_call: TRBV19; cdr3_aa: ASGGSGANVLT
j_call: TRBJ1-3; clone_size: NA; v_call: TRBV29-1; cdr3_aa: SAEYRVGNTIY
j_call: TRBJ2-6; clone_size: NA; v_call: TRBV28; cdr3_aa: AIYSGLWAGANVLT
j_call: TRBJ2-2; clone_size: few; v_call: TRBV7-3; cdr3_aa: ASSLLAGSTGELF
j_call: TRBJ1-1; clone_size: medium-sized; v_call: TRBV7-9; cdr3_aa: ASSPRQSKDTEAF
j_call: TRBJ2-3; clone_size: medium-sized; v_call: TRBV21-1; cdr3_aa: ASSKWGAGGHTQY
j_call: TRBJ2-5; clone_size: NA; v_call: TRBV2; cdr3_aa: ASKIGLAGAQETQY
j_call: TRBJ1-6; clone_size: few; v_call: TRBV6-4; cdr3_aa: ASSEQDNSPLH
j_call: TRBJ2-7; clone_size: few; v_call: TRBV19; cdr3_aa: ASSPSGVEQY
j_call: TRBJ2-3; clone_size: NA; v_call: TRBV9; cdr3_aa: ASSGGTLGADTQY
j_call: TRBJ1-5; clone_size: medium-sized; v_call: TRBV10-3; cdr3_aa: AISESSARGNQPQH
j_call: TRBJ1-4; clone_size: NA; v_call: TRBV7-8; cdr3_aa: ASSLDRAASHEKLF
j_call: TRBJ1-5; clone_size: few; v_call: TRBV28; cdr3_aa: ASRQGAVGNQPQH
j_call: TRBJ1-6; clone_size: NA; v_call: TRBV13; cdr3_aa: ASSLGVYNSPLH
j_call: TRBJ2-7; clone_size: once; v_call: TRBV6-1; cdr3_aa: ASTGLAGAYEQY
j_call: TRBJ2-7; clone_size: NA; v_call: TRBV9; cdr3_aa: ASNDGTTWEQY
j_call: TRBJ2-3; clone_size: NA; v_call: TRBV19; cdr3_aa: ASSMYSTDTQY
j_call: TRBJ2-3; clone_size: NA; v_call: TRBV7-2; cdr3_aa: ASSFSGGLNTQY
j_call: TRBJ2-3; clone_size: NA; v_call: TRBV4-2; cdr3_aa: ASSQTEISTDTQY
j_call: TRBJ2-1; clone_size: NA; v_call: TRBV25-1; cdr3_aa: ASSSGTSGGPSYNEQF
j_call: TRBJ2-3; clone_size: medium-sized; v_call: TRBV27; cdr3_aa: ASSPRTDTQY
j_call: TRBJ2-2; clone_size: NA; v_call: TRBV27; cdr3_aa: ASSAYGLAGVTGELF
j_call: TRBJ2-1; clone_size: NA; v_call: TRBV30; cdr3_aa: AWSPRSDEQF
j_call: TRBJ2-2; clone_size: once; v_call: TRBV30; cdr3_aa: AWARRELF
j_call: TRBJ2-3; clone_size: NA; v_call: TRBV5-6; cdr3_aa: ASSLVVASGGVGTDTQY
j_call: TRBJ1-1; clone_size: NA; v_call: TRBV19; cdr3_aa: ASSLGTETEAF
j_call: TRBJ2-1; clone_size: NA; v_call: TRBV5-1; cdr3_aa: ASSQGVGNEQF
j_call: TRBJ1-5; clone_size: NA; v_call: TRBV27; cdr3_aa: ASRTVNSNQPQH
j_call: TRBJ2-7; clone_size: NA; v_call: TRBV5-3; cdr3_aa: ARSLGSGRHEQY
j_call: TRBJ2-3; clone_size: NA; v_call: TRBV6-1; cdr3_aa: ASSEMRGGGTDTQY
j_call: TRBJ2-7; clone_size: once; v_call: TRBV7-7; cdr3_aa: ASSLARGGYEQY
j_call: TRBJ2-3; clone_size: NA; v_call: TRBV11-3; cdr3_aa: ASSLARGTDTQY
j_call: TRBJ1-2; clone_size: medium-sized; v_call: TRBV5-1; cdr3_aa: ASSPELSYGYT
j_call: TRBJ2-3; clone_size: NA; v_call: TRBV27; cdr3_aa: ASSFPPDTQY
j_call: TRBJ2-1; clone_size: NA; v_call: TRBV11-3; cdr3_aa: ASSLVQQNEQF